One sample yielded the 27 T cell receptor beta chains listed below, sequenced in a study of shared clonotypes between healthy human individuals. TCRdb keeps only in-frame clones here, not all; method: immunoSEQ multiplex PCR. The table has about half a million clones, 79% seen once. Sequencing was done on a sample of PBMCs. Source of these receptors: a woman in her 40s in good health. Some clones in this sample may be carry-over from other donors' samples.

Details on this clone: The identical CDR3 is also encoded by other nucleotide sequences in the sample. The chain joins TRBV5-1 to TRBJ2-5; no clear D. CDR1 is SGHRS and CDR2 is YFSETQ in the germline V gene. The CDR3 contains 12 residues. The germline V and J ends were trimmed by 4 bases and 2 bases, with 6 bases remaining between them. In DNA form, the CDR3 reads TGCGCCAGCAGCATACAACAAGAGACCCAGTACTTC. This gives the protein CASSIQQETQYF.

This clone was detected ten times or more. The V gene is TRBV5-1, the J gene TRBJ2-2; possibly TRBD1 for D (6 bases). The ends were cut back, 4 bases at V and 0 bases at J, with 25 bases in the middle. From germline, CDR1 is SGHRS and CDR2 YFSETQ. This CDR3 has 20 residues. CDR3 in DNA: TGCGCCAGCAGCGGCTGGCAATCCAACCTCACAGGGTCGAACACCGGGGAGCTGTTTTTT. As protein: CASSGWQSNLTGSNTGELFF. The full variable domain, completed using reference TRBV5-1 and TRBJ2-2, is KAGVTQTPRYLIKTRGQQVTLSCSPISGHRSVSWYQQTPGQGLQFLFEYFSETQRNKGNFPGRFSGRQFSNSRSEMNVSTLELGDSALYLCASSGWQSNLTGSNTGELFFGEGSRLTVL.

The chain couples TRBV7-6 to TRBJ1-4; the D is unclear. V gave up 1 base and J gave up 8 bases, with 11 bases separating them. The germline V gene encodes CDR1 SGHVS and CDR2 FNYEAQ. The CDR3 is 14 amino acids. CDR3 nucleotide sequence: TGTGCCAGCAGCTTAGTCGGGAAAGGGGAAAAACTGTTTTTT. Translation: CASSLVGKGEKLFF.

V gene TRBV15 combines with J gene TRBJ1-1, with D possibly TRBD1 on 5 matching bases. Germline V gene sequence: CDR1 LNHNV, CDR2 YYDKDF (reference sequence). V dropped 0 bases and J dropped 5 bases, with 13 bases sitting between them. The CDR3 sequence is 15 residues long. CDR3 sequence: CATSRDLRGRTEAFF. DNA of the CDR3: TGTGCCACCAGCAGAGATTTGCGGGGGAGGACTGAAGCTTTCTTT. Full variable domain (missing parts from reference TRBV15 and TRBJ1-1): DAMVIQNPRYQVTQFGKPVTLSCSQTLNHNVMYWYQQKSSQAPKLLFHYYDKDFNNEADTPDNFQSRRPNTSFCFLDIRSPGLGDTAMYLCATSRDLRGRTEAFFGQGTRLTVV.

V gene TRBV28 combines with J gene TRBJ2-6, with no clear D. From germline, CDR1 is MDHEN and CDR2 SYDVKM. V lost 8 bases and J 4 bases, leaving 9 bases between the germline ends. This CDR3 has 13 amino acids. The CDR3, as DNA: TGTGCCAGCTACTCCCAGGGGGCCAACGTCCTGACTTTC. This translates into CASYSQGANVLTF. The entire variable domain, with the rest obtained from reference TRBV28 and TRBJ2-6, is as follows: DVKVTQSSRYLVKRTGEKVFLECVQDMDHENMFWYRQDPGLGLRLIYFSYDVKMKEKGDIPEGYSVSREKKERFSLILESASTNQTSMYLCASYSQGANVLTFGAGSRLTVL.

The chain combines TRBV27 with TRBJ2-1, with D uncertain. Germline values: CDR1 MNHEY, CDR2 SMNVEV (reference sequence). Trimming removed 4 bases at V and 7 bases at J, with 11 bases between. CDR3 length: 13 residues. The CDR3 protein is CASSSPAPNEQFF. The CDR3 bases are TGTGCCAGCAGTTCGCCAGCACCGAATGAGCAGTTCTTC.

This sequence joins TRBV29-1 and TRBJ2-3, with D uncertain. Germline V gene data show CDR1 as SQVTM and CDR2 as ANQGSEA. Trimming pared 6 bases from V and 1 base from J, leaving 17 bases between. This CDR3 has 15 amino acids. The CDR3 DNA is TGCAGCGTCAAACCGGACGTTGGGGGCACAGATACGCAGTATTTT. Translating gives CSVKPDVGGTDTQYF.

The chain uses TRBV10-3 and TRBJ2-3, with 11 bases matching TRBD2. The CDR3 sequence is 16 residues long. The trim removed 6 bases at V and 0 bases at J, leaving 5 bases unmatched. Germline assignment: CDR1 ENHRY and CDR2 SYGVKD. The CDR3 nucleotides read TGTGCCATCAGATTAGGGACTAGCGGCAGCACAGATACGCAGTATTTT. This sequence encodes CAIRLGTSGSTDTQYF.

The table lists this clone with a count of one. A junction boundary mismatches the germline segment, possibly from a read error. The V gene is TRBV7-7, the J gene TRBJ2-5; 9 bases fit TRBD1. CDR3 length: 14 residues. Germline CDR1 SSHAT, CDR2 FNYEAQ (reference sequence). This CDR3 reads CASRLNRGHETQYF. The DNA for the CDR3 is TGTGCTAGCAGACTTAACAGGGGGCACGAGACCCAGTACTTC.

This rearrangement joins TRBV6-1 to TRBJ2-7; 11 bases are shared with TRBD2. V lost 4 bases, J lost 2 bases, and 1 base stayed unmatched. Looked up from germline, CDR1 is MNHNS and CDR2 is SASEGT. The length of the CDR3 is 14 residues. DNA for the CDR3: TGTGCCAGCAGTGGGGGACTAGCGGCCTACGAGCAGTACTTC. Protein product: CASSGGLAAYEQYF.

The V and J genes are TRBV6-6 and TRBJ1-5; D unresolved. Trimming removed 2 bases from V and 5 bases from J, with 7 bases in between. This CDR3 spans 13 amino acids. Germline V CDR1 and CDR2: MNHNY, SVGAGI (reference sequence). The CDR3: CASSYSRHQPQHF. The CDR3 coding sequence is TGTGCCAGCAGTTACAGCAGGCATCAGCCCCAGCATTTT.

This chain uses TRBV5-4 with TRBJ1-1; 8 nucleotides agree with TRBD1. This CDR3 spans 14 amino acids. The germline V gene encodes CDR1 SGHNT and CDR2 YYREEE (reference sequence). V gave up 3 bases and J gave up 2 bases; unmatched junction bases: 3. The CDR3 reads CASSWDRFNTEAFF. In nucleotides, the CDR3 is TGTGCCAGCAGCTGGGACAGGTTTAACACTGAAGCTTTCTTT.

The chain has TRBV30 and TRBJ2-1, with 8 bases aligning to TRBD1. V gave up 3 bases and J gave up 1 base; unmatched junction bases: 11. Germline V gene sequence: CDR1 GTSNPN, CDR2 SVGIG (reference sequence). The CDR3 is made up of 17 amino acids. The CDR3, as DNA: TGTGCCTGGAGAGGGGTCCAGGGGGCAAGGTCCTACAATGAGCAGTTCTTC. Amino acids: CAWRGVQGARSYNEQFF.

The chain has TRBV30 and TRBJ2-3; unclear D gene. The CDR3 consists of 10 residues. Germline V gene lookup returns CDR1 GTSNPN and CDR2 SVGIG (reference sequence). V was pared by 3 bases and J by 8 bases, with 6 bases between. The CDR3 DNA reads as TGTGCCTGGAGATCGGTTACGCAGTATTTT. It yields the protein CAWRSVTQYF.

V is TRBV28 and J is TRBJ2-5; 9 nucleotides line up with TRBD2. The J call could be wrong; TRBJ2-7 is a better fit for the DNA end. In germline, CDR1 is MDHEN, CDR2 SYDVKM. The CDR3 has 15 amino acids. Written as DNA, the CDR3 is TGTGCCAGCACCCCACGAGGAAGCGGGAGGAACGAGCAGTACTTC. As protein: CASTPRGSGRNEQYF.

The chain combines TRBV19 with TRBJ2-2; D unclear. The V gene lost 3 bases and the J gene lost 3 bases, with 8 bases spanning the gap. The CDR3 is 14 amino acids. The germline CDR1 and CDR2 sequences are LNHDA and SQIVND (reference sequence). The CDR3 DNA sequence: TGTGCCAGTAGTATTGGCAGCTACACCGGGGAGCTGTTTTTT. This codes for CASSIGSYTGELFF.

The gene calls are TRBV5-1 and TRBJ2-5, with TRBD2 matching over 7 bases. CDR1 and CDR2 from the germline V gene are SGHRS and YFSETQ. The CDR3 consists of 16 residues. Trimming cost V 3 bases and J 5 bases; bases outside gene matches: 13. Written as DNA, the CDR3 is TGCGCCAGCAGCTCCGGGGGGATCCCCCCAGGGGAGACCCAGTACTTC. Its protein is CASSSGGIPPGETQYF.

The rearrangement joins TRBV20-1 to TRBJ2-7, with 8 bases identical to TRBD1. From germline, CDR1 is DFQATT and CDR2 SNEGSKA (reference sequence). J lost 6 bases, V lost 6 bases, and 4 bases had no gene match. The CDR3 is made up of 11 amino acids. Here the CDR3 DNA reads TGCAGTGCCCAGGACAGGGTCGAGCAGTACTTC. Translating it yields CSAQDRVEQYF.

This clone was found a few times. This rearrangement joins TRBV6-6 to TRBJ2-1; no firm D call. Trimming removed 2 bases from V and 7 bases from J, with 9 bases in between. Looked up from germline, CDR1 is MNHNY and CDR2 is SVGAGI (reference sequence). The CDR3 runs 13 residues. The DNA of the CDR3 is TGTGCCAGCAGTTACGGTGTGGATAATGAGCAGTTCTTC. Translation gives CASSYGVDNEQFF.

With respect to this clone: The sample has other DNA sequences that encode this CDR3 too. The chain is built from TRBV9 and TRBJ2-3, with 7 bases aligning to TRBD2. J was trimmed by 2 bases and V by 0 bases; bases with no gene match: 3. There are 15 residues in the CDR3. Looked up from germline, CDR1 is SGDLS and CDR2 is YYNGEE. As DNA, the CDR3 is TGTGCCAGCAGCGTAGGTGGGGGGGACACAGATACGCAGTATTTT. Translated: CASSVGGGDTDTQYF.

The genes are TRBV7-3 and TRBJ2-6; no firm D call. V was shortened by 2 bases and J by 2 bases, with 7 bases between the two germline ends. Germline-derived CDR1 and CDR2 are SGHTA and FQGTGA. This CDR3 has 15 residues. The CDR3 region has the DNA TGTGCCAGCAGCTTACCGGCTACTGGGGCCAACGTCCTGACTTTC. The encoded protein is CASSLPATGANVLTF.

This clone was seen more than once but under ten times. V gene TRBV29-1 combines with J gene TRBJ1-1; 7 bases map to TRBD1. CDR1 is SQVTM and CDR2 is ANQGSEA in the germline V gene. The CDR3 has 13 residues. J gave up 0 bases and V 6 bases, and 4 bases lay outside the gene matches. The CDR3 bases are TGCAGCGTCACGACAGGGTTGAACACTGAAGCTTTCTTT. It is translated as CSVTTGLNTEAFF.

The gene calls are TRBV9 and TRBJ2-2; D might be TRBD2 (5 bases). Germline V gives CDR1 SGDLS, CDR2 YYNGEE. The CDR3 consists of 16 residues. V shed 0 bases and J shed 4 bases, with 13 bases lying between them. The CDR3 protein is CASSVGVSEATGELFF. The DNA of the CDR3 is TGTGCCAGCAGCGTAGGGGTTAGCGAGGCCACCGGGGAGCTGTTTTTT.

DNA of the CDR3: TGTGCCAGCAGCAAAGCGCAGTCAGGGAAAGCTAACTATGGCTACACCTTC. Protein product: CASSKAQSGKANYGYTF. The chain links TRBV21-1 to TRBJ1-2; the D segment call TRBD1 is taken from the table without a DNA check. TRBV21-1 is deemed a pseudogene. The CDR3 is 17 amino acids.

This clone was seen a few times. The CDR3 bases are TGTGCCAGCTCACCCATAGACAGTCTGAGGGGCAAAAACATTCAGTACTTC. It yields the protein CASSPIDSLRGKNIQYF. The rearrangement links TRBV18 to TRBJ2-4, with D perhaps being TRBD1 or TRBD2 (5 bases each). Trimming stripped 3 bases from V and 3 bases from J, with 18 bases between. There are 17 residues in the CDR3. CDR1 and CDR2 from the germline V gene are KGHSH and LQKENI.

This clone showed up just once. CDR3 loop: CASSFAFGGFENIQYF. The CDR3 nucleotides are TGTGCCAGCAGTTTCGCTTTTGGAGGGTTCGAAAACATTCAGTACTTC. The chain combines TRBV28 with TRBJ2-4, with D possibly matching TRBD2 (6 bases). Germline CDR1 is MDHEN and CDR2 is SYDVKM. Trimming removed 3 bases at V and 5 bases at J, with 17 bases between. CDR3 size: 16 residues.

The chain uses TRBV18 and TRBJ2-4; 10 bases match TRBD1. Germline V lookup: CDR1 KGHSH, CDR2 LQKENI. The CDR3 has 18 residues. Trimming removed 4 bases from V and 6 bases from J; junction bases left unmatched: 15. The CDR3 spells CASSLWDRGYSRRNIQYF. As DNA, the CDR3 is TGTGCCAGCTCACTGTGGGACAGGGGTTATTCGAGAAGAAACATTCAGTACTTC.